These 14 T cell receptor beta chains share one sample of origin, sequenced in a study of blood T cell repertoires in COVID-19. The table came from immunoSEQ multiplex PCR; TCRdb's copy has only in-frame clones and leaves some out. In the table there are about 280,000 clones, roughly 85% of which are singletons. The sequencing sample was made of peripheral blood. These TCRs come from a man in his forties or fifties with active or convalescent COVID-19.

The V gene is TRBV28, the J gene TRBJ1-4; no reliable D call. Trimming removed 5 bases from V and 7 bases from J, with 17 bases in between. CDR3 length: 15 residues. The germline V gene encodes CDR1 MDHEN and CDR2 SYDVKM. DNA for the CDR3: TGTGCCAGCAGTCCCCCGGTTCCGGAGGCTGAAAAACTGTTTTTT. Translated, it gives CASSPPVPEAEKLFF.

A few counts support this clone. This chain uses TRBV29-1 with TRBJ2-7, with D possibly matching TRBD1 (6 bases). The V gene lost 7 bases and the J gene lost 3 bases, with 13 bases spanning the gap. Germline values: CDR1 SQVTM, CDR2 ANQGSEA. CDR3 length: 12 amino acids. The CDR3 sequence is CSAQGAGYEQYF. The CDR3 nucleotides read TGCAGCGCACAGGGTGCGGGCTACGAGCAGTACTTC.

The chain employs TRBV30 and TRBJ2-7, with 10 bases lining up with TRBD2. The V and J ends lost 7 bases and 4 bases, in that order; junction bases with no gene match: 4. CDR1 and CDR2 from the germline V gene are GTSNPN and SVGIG (reference sequence). The CDR3 length is 12 residues. CDR3 nucleotide sequence: TGTGCCTCCCGGACTAGCGGTTACGAGCAGTACTTC. This encodes CASRTSGYEQYF.

The chain is built from TRBV12-3 or TRBV12-4 and TRBJ2-7, with 7 bases fitting TRBD1. The junction had 6 bases not matched to a gene; V was cut back by 6 bases and J by 7 bases. The CDR3 is made up of 12 amino acids. The CDR3: CASSQRQGEQYF. The CDR3 region has the DNA TGTGCCAGCAGCCAGAGACAGGGTGAGCAGTACTTC.

The gene calls are TRBV12-1 and TRBJ2-1; whether TRBD2, the table's D call, matches the DNA was not checked. TRBV12-1 is marked as a pseudogene. This CDR3 region has 17 residues. In DNA, the CDR3 is TGTGCCAGCAGCCCTCGTAGGCGGGAAACGCCGGGCGATGAGCAGTTCTTC. Translated, it gives CASSPRRRETPGDEQFF.

This chain joins TRBV11-2 and TRBJ1-1; D unresolved. The germline gives CDR1 SGHAT, CDR2 FQNNGV. The CDR3 is 12 amino acids. V was trimmed by 0 bases and J by 5 bases, leaving 4 bases between them. CDR3 bases: TGTGCCAGCAGCTTAGATCCGACTGAAGCTTTCTTT. Its translation: CASSLDPTEAFF. Looking up the rest from reference TRBV11-2 and TRBJ1-1 gives the full variable domain: EAGVAQSPRYKIIEKRQSVAFWCNPISGHATLYWYQQILGQGPKLLIQFQNNGVVDDSQLPKDRFSAERLKGVDSTLKIQPAKLEDSAVYLCASSLDPTEAFFGQGTRLTVV.

The chain carries TRBV5-6 and TRBJ2-3, with 9 positions matching TRBD1. Losses at the gene ends were 5 bases for V and 2 bases for J; bases not matched to a gene: 9. The CDR3 covers 16 residues. CDR1 is SGHDT, CDR2 YYEEEE, per germline. The CDR3 reads CASSFLGQGNTDTQYF. The DNA of the CDR3 is TGTGCCAGCAGTTTCCTGGGACAGGGAAACACAGATACGCAGTATTTT. Using reference TRBV5-6 and TRBJ2-3 for the parts outside the CDR3, the full variable domain is DAGVTQSPTHLIKTRGQQVTLRCSPKSGHDTVSWYQQALGQGPQFIFQYYEEEERQRGNFPDRFSGHQFPNYSSELNVNALLLGDSALYLCASSFLGQGNTDTQYFGPGTRLTVL.

As DNA, the CDR3 is TGCGCCAGCAGCTTGCGTCGCGGGAGCACAGATACGCAGTATTTT. This encodes CASSLRRGSTDTQYF. This rearrangement joins TRBV5-1 to TRBJ2-3; tentative D call: TRBD2 (5 bases). The CDR3 has 15 amino acids. Germline CDR1 is SGHRS and CDR2 is YFSETQ. V lost 1 base, J lost 0 bases, and 9 bases lay in between.

This clone was counted a single time. The CDR3 does not close with the conserved phenylalanine or tryptophan, likely indicating a read error. It is unclear where the CDR3 begins or ends on the DNA, so no DNA is shown, and the CDR3 is as TCRdb lists it. The chain is built from TRBV9 and TRBJ2-7; the table assigns TRBD2, which was not confirmed against the DNA. Including both end residues, the CDR3 is 10 amino acids long. CDR1 is SGDLS, CDR2 YYNGEE, per germline. The CDR3 loop reads CAPRLSSGTD.

J is TRBJ1-2 and V is TRBV5-1; TRBD1 aligns across 9 bases. Trimming cost V 0 bases and J 1 base; bases outside gene matches: 10. This CDR3 contains 18 residues. Germline CDR1 reads SGHRS; CDR2 reads YFSETQ. CDR3 residues: CASSLAITGGAFNYGYTF. The CDR3, as DNA: TGCGCCAGCAGCTTGGCCATAACAGGGGGCGCTTTTAACTATGGCTACACCTTC.

V and J are TRBV4-1 and TRBJ2-2, with 7 bases fitting TRBD1. J gave up 0 bases and V 3 bases, and 4 bases lay outside the gene matches. The CDR3 length is 16 residues. Germline V gene lookup returns CDR1 MGHRA and CDR2 YSYEKL. The CDR3 sequence is CASSQQTGPNTGELFF. For the CDR3, the DNA is TGCGCCAGCAGCCAGCAGACAGGGCCGAACACCGGGGAGCTGTTTTTT.

The J gene is TRBJ2-1, the V gene TRBV7-9; 7 bases match TRBD2. The CDR3 loop spans 17 amino acids. Germline CDR1 SEHNR, CDR2 FQNEAQ (reference sequence). The V gene end was trimmed by 2 bases and the J gene end by 7 bases; junction bases not matched to a gene: 14. The CDR3 loop is CASSLIVGRAPINEQFF. In DNA, the CDR3 is TGTGCCAGCAGCTTAATCGTAGGGAGGGCCCCTATTAATGAGCAGTTCTTC.

The V and J genes are TRBV6-5 and TRBJ1-3, with 7 bases aligning to TRBD1. This CDR3 has 15 amino acids. V trimming: 4 bases; J trimming: 3 bases; junction bases outside the gene matches: 6. CDR1 MNHEY and CDR2 SVGAGI come from the germline V gene. The CDR3 spells CASSSQDRSGNTIYF. In DNA, the CDR3 is TGTGCCAGCAGTTCCCAGGACAGGAGTGGAAACACCATATATTTT.

This clone has just one count. Here the CDR3 reads CASRREYSYNEQFF. The CDR3 nucleotides are TGTGCCAGTCGGCGGGAGTATAGTTACAATGAGCAGTTCTTC. The chain couples TRBV6-4 to TRBJ2-1; TRBD2 matches 7 bases. Trimming took 9 bases from V and 4 from J; bases not matched to a gene: 9. CDR3 length equals 14 residues. The V gene's germline CDR1 is MRHNA and CDR2 SNTAGT.